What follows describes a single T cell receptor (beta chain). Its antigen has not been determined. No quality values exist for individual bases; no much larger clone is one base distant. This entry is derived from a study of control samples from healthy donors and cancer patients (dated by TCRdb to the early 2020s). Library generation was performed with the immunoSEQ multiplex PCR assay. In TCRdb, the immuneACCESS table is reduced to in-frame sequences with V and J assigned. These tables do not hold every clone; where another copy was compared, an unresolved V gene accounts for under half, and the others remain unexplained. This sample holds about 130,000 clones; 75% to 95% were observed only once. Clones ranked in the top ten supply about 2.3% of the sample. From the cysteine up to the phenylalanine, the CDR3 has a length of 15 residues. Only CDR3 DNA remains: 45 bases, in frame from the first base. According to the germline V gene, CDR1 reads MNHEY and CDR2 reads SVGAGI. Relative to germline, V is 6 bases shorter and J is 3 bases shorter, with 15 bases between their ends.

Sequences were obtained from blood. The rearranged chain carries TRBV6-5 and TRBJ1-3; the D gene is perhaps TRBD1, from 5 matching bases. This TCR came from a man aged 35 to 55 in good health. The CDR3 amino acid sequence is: CASSRMGGFGNTIYF. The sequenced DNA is TGTGCCAGCAGCCGAATGGGGGGGTTTGGAAACACCATATATTTT.